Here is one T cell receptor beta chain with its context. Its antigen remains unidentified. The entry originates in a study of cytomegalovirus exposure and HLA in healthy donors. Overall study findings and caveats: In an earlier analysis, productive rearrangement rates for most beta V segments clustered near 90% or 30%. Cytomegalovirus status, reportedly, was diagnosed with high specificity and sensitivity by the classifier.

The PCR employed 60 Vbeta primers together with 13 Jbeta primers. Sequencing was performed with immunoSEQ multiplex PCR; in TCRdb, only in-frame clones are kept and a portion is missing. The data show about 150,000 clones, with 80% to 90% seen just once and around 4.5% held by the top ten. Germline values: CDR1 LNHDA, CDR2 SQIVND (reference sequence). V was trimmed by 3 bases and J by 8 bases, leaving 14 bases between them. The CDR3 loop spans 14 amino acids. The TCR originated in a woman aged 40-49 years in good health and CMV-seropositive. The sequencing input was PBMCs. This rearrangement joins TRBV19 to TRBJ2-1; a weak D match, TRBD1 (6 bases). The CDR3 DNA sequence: TGTGCCAGTAGTATGGCATCAGGGGTAGATGAGCAGTTCTTC. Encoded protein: CASSMASGVDEQFF.